The 28 T cell receptor beta chains below come from one sample, sequenced in a study of identical twins (dated by TCRdb to 2016 to 2017). Libraries were built with 5' RACE. Sequenced using an Illumina HiSeq 2000. Starting from the raw public reads, TCRdb applied fastp trimming at Q25, assembled clones with MiXCR and retained in-frame beta chains. Rows with one shared CDR3 protein collapse into an entry with the most common genes and DNA. For this sample there are just over 450,000 distinct CDR3 sequences; approximately 15% appear just once. 0.52% of the sample rests with the top ten. This same sample was also part of a study on yellow fever vaccine responses in identical twins.

Sequencing was performed on CD4+ T cells sorted from blood. The source is a young woman in good health.

Many counts were recorded for this clonotype. The V gene is TRBV12-3 or TRBV12-4, the J gene TRBJ2-7; possible D gene TRBD1, 5 bases. The CDR3 extends over 15 amino acids. Deletions cut 0 bases from V and 3 bases from J, with 12 bases between. The CDR3: CASSLAVRALYEQYF. In nucleotides, the CDR3 is TGTGCCAGCAGTTTAGCGGTCAGGGCGCTCTACGAGCAGTACTTC.

The sample holds a few counts of this clonotype. This sequence joins TRBV7-9 and TRBJ2-7; D call uncertain. The CDR3 runs to 14 residues. The V gene lost 1 base and the J gene lost 0 bases, with 7 bases spanning the gap. CDR1 is SEHNR and CDR2 is FQNEAQ in the germline V gene (reference sequence). In nucleotides, the CDR3 is TGTGCCAGCAGCTTAGGCAGGAACTCCTACGAGCAGTACTTC. Its translation: CASSLGRNSYEQYF.

The sample holds a few counts of this clonotype. The chain links TRBV18 to TRBJ2-3; D not resolved. Germline CDR1 is KGHSH and CDR2 is LQKENI. The CDR3 consists of 18 residues. V shed 2 bases and J shed 2 bases, with 20 bases lying between them. The DNA of the CDR3 is TGTGCCAGCTCACCAATACTTGCGATGTTGGGATCCACAGATACGCAGTATTTT. It yields the protein CASSPILAMLGSTDTQYF.

The gene calls are TRBV20-1 and TRBJ2-1; possible D gene TRBD2, 5 bases. V was cut by 5 bases and J by 8 bases, with 10 bases left in between. CDR1 DFQATT and CDR2 SNEGSKA come from the germline V gene (reference sequence). The CDR3 sequence is 11 residues long. CDR3 nucleotides: TGCAGTGCTGCTAGCATTGATGAGCAGTTCTTC. It is translated as CSAASIDEQFF.

This sequence joins TRBV6-5 and TRBJ2-1; D unresolved. CDR1 MNHEY and CDR2 SVGAGI come from the germline V gene. The ends were cut back, 6 bases at V and 8 bases at J, with 11 bases in the middle. The CDR3 extends over 12 amino acids. CDR3 coding DNA: TGTGCCAGCAGCCCCCGAATGGATGAGCAGTTCTTC. Translation: CASSPRMDEQFF.

This clonotype was detected only a few times. The chain recombines TRBV29-1 with TRBJ2-3; D remains ambiguous. The V end was cut by 3 bases, the J end by 4 bases, with 8 bases between. Germline V lookup: CDR1 SQVTM, CDR2 ANQGSEA. The CDR3 is made up of 12 amino acids. CDR3 amino acids: CSVDEMADTQYF. CDR3 sequence (DNA): TGCAGCGTTGACGAAATGGCAGATACGCAGTATTTT.

This clonotype turned up a few times. The chain's CDR3 is CASSQQRSYEQYF. CDR3 DNA: TGTGCCAGCAGCCAACAGAGATCCTACGAGCAGTACTTC. The rearrangement uses TRBV7-6 and TRBJ2-7; D call uncertain. Trimming removed 5 bases from V and 1 base from J, with 9 bases in between. The CDR3 covers 13 residues. Germline loops: CDR1 SGHVS, CDR2 FNYEAQ.

The rearrangement links TRBV29-1 to TRBJ2-7; tentatively, D is TRBD1 (6 bases). The germline V gene encodes CDR1 SQVTM and CDR2 ANQGSEA. The CDR3 sequence is 11 residues long. Trimming removed 6 bases at V and 3 bases at J, with 9 bases between. CDR3 sequence: CSVKQGYEQYF. Written as DNA, the CDR3 is TGCAGCGTGAAACAGGGCTACGAGCAGTACTTC.

This chain joins TRBV3-1 and TRBJ2-7; D ambiguous. V was cut by 4 bases and J by 7 bases, with 17 bases left in between. The CDR3 consists of 14 residues. CDR1 is LGHDT and CDR2 is YNNKEL in the germline V gene (reference sequence). CDR3 DNA sequence: TGTGCCAGCAGCCCCCGGTCACGTGGATGGGAGCAGTACTTC. Translating it yields CASSPRSRGWEQYF.

As regards this clonotype: A junction boundary mismatches the germline segment, possibly from a read error. The CDR3 sequence is CCARDWDRGLGYNEQFF. DNA for the CDR3: TGCTGTGCTAGAGATTGGGACAGGGGGCTAGGGTACAATGAGCAGTTCTTC. The chain recombines TRBV20-1 with TRBJ2-1; 12 bases align to TRBD1. CDR3 length: 17 residues. Germline assignment: CDR1 DFQATT and CDR2 SNEGSKA (reference sequence).

The sample holds many counts of this clonotype. This sequence joins TRBV20-1 and TRBJ2-4; D is unresolved. Trimming removed 3 bases at V and 0 bases at J, with 9 bases between. The CDR3 is 14 residues long. Looked up from germline, CDR1 is DFQATT and CDR2 is SNEGSKA (reference sequence). The CDR3 protein is CSARPSLAKNIQYF. CDR3 nucleotide sequence: TGCAGTGCTAGGCCCTCTCTAGCCAAAAACATTCAGTACTTC.

This clonotype was observed a handful of times. The V call is TRBV20-1, the J call TRBJ2-5; TRBD2 aligns across 10 bases. The germline gives CDR1 DFQATT, CDR2 SNEGSKA (reference sequence). The CDR3 spans 14 residues. The junction had 1 base not matched to a gene; V was cut back by 3 bases and J by 0 bases. As DNA, the CDR3 is TGCAGTGCTAGCCTAGCGGGGGACCAAGAGACCCAGTACTTC. As protein: CSASLAGDQETQYF.

This clonotype was observed a few times. The chain couples TRBV5-1 to TRBJ2-3, with 10 bases lining up with TRBD2. This CDR3 is 16 amino acids long. Germline V gene data show CDR1 as SGHRS and CDR2 as YFSETQ. V lost 3 bases, J lost 0 bases, and 4 bases stayed unmatched. In DNA, the CDR3 is TGCGCCAGCAGCTCGGGACTAGCGCCAAGCACAGATACGCAGTATTTT. Translating it yields CASSSGLAPSTDTQYF.

The chain couples TRBV10-1 to TRBJ2-1; 7 bases match TRBD1. The CDR3 loop spans 17 amino acids. J lost 3 bases, V lost 3 bases, and 11 bases had no gene match. CDR1 and CDR2 (germline): WNHNN, SYGVQD (reference sequence). CDR3 residues: CASSDPTGMEYYNEQFF. In nucleotides, the CDR3 is TGCGCCAGCAGTGACCCGACAGGGATGGAGTACTACAATGAGCAGTTCTTC.

The chain recombines TRBV27 with TRBJ2-7, with no clear D. Germline CDR1 is MNHEY and CDR2 is SMNVEV (reference sequence). The ends were cut back, 3 bases at V and 4 bases at J, with 10 bases in the middle. The CDR3 loop spans 13 amino acids. CDR3 in DNA: TGTGCCAGCAGTTTTGGGCGCCTATACGAGCAGTACTTC. Translated, it gives CASSFGRLYEQYF.

In this sample, this clonotype turned up a few times. J is TRBJ2-7 and V is TRBV11-2, with 10 bases aligning to TRBD2. The CDR3 spans 18 residues. CDR1 and CDR2 from the germline V gene are SGHAT and FQNNGV. V lost 5 bases to trimming and J lost 6 bases; unmatched junction nucleotides: 19. CDR3 sequence: CASSQRRGGLAGVSEQYF. For the CDR3, the DNA is TGTGCCAGCAGCCAAAGGAGAGGTGGGCTAGCGGGAGTGTCCGAGCAGTACTTC.

This clonotype was detected only a few times. The chain recombines TRBV6-2 or TRBV6-3 with TRBJ2-7; D gene ambiguous. Looked up from germline, CDR1 is MNHEY and CDR2 is SVGEGT. Trimming stripped 7 bases from V and 0 bases from J, with 10 bases between. The CDR3 sequence is 13 residues long. CDR3 nucleotides: TGTGCCAGCATAGACACCTCCTCCTACGAGCAGTACTTC. This translates into CASIDTSSYEQYF.

V gene TRBV19 combines with J gene TRBJ2-4; TRBD1 is a possible D gene (7 bases). Trimming cost V 0 bases and J 12 bases, with 18 bases left between them. Per germline, CDR1 LNHDA and CDR2 SQIVND (reference sequence). There are 15 residues in the CDR3. Written as DNA, the CDR3 is TGTGCCAGTAGTATAGAAGGTAGGAGGGACAGTGATCAGTACTTC. Protein: CASSIEGRRDSDQYF. Filled out from reference TRBV19 and TRBJ2-4, the complete variable domain reads DGGITQSPKYLFRKEGQNVTLSCEQNLNHDAMYWYRQDPGQGLRLIYYSQIVNDFQKGDIAEGYSVSREKKESFPLTVTSAQKNPTAFYLCASSIEGRRDSDQYFGAGTRLSVL.

This sequence joins TRBV21-1 and TRBJ2-3; TRBD2 was called by the table and not checked on the DNA. TRBV21-1 is a listed pseudogene. This CDR3 has 17 amino acids. The CDR3 DNA follows: TGTGCCAGCAGCAAAGCGCTTTTTAATCCGGGTCTAGATACGCAGTATTTT. It codes for CASSKALFNPGLDTQYF.

The chain recombines TRBV19 with TRBJ1-1; a possible D gene is TRBD1 (5 bases). Deletions cut 3 bases from V and 6 bases from J, with 17 bases between. CDR1 and CDR2 (germline): LNHDA, SQIVND (reference sequence). This CDR3 has 15 residues. In DNA, the CDR3 is TGTGCCAGTAGTATCGACAGAAGAACGTCTTCTGAAGCTTTCTTT. Amino acid sequence: CASSIDRRTSSEAFF.

This chain joins TRBV5-1 and TRBJ2-7; 9 bases are shared with TRBD1. The CDR3 runs to 14 residues. Trimming at V came to 4 bases and at J to 0 bases, leaving 2 bases not matched to a gene. Germline-derived CDR1 and CDR2 are SGHRS and YFSETQ. CDR3: CASSRTGDSYEQYF. The DNA of the CDR3 is TGCGCCAGCAGCAGGACAGGGGACTCCTACGAGCAGTACTTC.

V and J are TRBV7-8 and TRBJ1-3, with D unclear. This CDR3 has 14 residues. V lost 5 bases to trimming and J lost 3 bases, with 11 bases between them. CDR1 SGHVS and CDR2 FQNEAQ come from the germline V gene. The CDR3 protein is CASSRSGLGNTIYF. CDR3 nucleotide sequence: TGTGCCAGCAGCCGTAGTGGACTTGGAAACACCATATATTTT.

J is TRBJ2-6 and V is TRBV3-1; a possible D gene is TRBD2 (6 bases). The V end lost 2 bases, the J end lost 2 bases, and 10 bases lay between the germline ends. The CDR3 runs to 16 residues. Germline CDR1 is LGHDT and CDR2 is YNNKEL (reference sequence). This chain's CDR3 is CASSQRRVAGANVLTF. The CDR3 DNA reads as TGTGCCAGCAGCCAAAGGAGGGTGGCTGGGGCCAACGTCCTGACTTTC.

This sequence joins TRBV28 and TRBJ1-4; D call uncertain. V lost 2 bases and J lost 14, with 9 bases in between. The CDR3 has 11 amino acids. Germline CDR1 and CDR2: MDHEN and SYDVKM. The CDR3 nucleotides are TGTGCCAGCAGTTTAATGGGGAGGCTGTTTTTT. Its protein is CASSLMGRLFF.

This clonotype was seen a few times. The V and J genes are TRBV11-2 and TRBJ2-3, with TRBD2 identical over 11 bases. The CDR3 contains 17 residues. The germline CDR1 and CDR2 sequences are SGHAT and FQNNGV. V was clipped by 5 bases and J by 1 base; unmatched bases: 8. CDR3 region: CASSPQVLAGGTDTQYF. In nucleotides, the CDR3 is TGTGCCAGCAGCCCCCAAGTACTAGCGGGGGGCACAGATACGCAGTATTTT.

V is TRBV3-1 and J is TRBJ2-7, with a possible D match to TRBD1 (5 bases). The germline V gene has CDR1 LGHDT and CDR2 YNNKEL (reference sequence). The CDR3 has 14 residues. Trimming shortened V by 3 bases and J by 0 bases, and 9 bases separated the two germline ends. CDR3 in amino acids: CASSQTTASYEQYF. Here the CDR3 DNA reads TGTGCCAGCAGCCAGACGACAGCCTCCTACGAGCAGTACTTC.

This clonotype was picked up many times. The chain uses TRBV7-8 and TRBJ2-5; 10 bases map to TRBD1. With V trimmed by 2 bases and J by 5 bases, 8 bases remained unmatched. Per the germline V gene, CDR1 is SGHVS and CDR2 is FQNEAQ. CDR3 length equals 16 residues. CDR3 bases: TGTGCCAGCAGCTTAAAGGACAGGGGGGTTCTGGAGACCCAGTACTTC. It is translated as CASSLKDRGVLETQYF.

The chain has TRBV12-3 or TRBV12-4 and TRBJ2-3, with D tentatively TRBD1 or TRBD2 (5 bases each). The CDR3 has 13 amino acids. The V end lost 4 bases, the J end lost 6 bases, and 11 bases lay between the germline ends. Written as DNA, the CDR3 is TGTGCCAGCAGTTGGGGGAGTAAGGATACGCAGTATTTT. The encoded protein is CASSWGSKDTQYF.